The 7 T cell receptor beta chains presented below share a single source sample, sequenced in a study of human T cells and chemical hapten exposure. TCRdb analysed the RACE reads with MiXCR anew, one entry per CDR3 protein. The data show approximately 77,000 distinct CDR3 sequences, 7.5% to 9.5% seen once. Time point denoted: patch test 1, 2 weeks after DPC sensitization. Treatment noted: therapeutic diphenylcyclopropenone sensitization with weekly scalp DPC. Sample: whole blood, taken in connection with sensitization to the hapten diphenylcyclopropenone (DPC). These receptors were collected from a woman aged 25 to 39 with alopecia areata. Some clones in this sample may be carry-over from other donors' samples.

The DNA of the CDR3 is TGTGCCAGCAGTTTAGCGCTTTGGGTGAGGGACACTGAAGCTTTCTTT. It codes for CASSLALWVRDTEAFF. V is TRBV12-3 or TRBV12-4 and J is TRBJ1-1; no definite D call. The V end was cut by 0 bases, the J end by 3 bases, with 14 bases between. This CDR3 comprises 16 residues.

Many counts were recorded for this clonotype. The V and J genes are TRBV5-1 and TRBJ2-2; D is possibly TRBD2 (6 bases). The V end was cut by 1 base, the J end by 5 bases, with 12 bases between. Germline CDR1 and CDR2: SGHRS and YFSETQ. The CDR3 loop spans 15 amino acids. The CDR3 is CASSLYGGPTGELFF. The CDR3 DNA sequence: TGCGCCAGCAGCTTGTACGGGGGACCAACCGGGGAGCTGTTTTTT.

The rearrangement uses TRBV7-8 and TRBJ2-1, with 12 nucleotides matching TRBD2. The germline CDR1 and CDR2 sequences are SGHVS and FQNEAQ. V lost 5 bases to trimming and J lost 8 bases; unmatched junction nucleotides: 13. This CDR3 comprises 17 residues. The CDR3 DNA follows: TGTGCCAGCAGCCCCGGACTAGCGGGAATAGAAGAGGATGAGCAGTTCTTC. Its protein product is CASSPGLAGIEEDEQFF.

This clonotype was observed at least ten times. V is TRBV15 and J is TRBJ1-1, with D uncertain. The germline gives CDR1 LNHNV, CDR2 YYDKDF (reference sequence). V gave up 0 bases and J gave up 7 bases, with 12 bases separating them. This CDR3 region has 14 residues. CDR3 in amino acids: CATSRDLGVGEAFF. CDR3 sequence (DNA): TGTGCCACCAGCAGAGATCTAGGTGTGGGTGAAGCTTTCTTT.

The sample holds a few counts of this clonotype. The chain is built from TRBV7-2 and TRBJ2-5, with 9 bases that match TRBD2. V shed 7 bases, J shed 7 bases, and the junction held 13 bases outside the gene matches. The CDR3 extends over 15 amino acids. Germline V lookup: CDR1 SGHTA, CDR2 FQGNSA. Here the CDR3 DNA reads TGTGCCAGCAACGCGGGGGGGGCGCTTCCAGGGACCCAGTACTTC. Its protein product is CASNAGGALPGTQYF.

The rearrangement joins TRBV6-1 to TRBJ1-5; tentatively, D is TRBD1 (5 bases). Germline assignment: CDR1 MNHNS and CDR2 SASEGT. Between the trimmed V and J ends, which lost 2 bases and 5 bases, there was a span of 22 bases. This CDR3 has 18 amino acids. Written as DNA, the CDR3 is TGTGCCAGCAGTGAATTCCGGCTCTTCCGGGGACGCGATCAGCCCCAGCATTTT. This sequence encodes CASSEFRLFRGRDQPQHF.

This clonotype was seen repeatedly, ten times or more. The V gene is TRBV20-1, the J gene TRBJ1-5; no definite D call. The V and J ends lost 6 bases and 6 bases respectively, with 18 bases between them. The CDR3 covers 14 residues. Germline V gene data show CDR1 as DFQATT and CDR2 as SNEGSKA (reference sequence). CDR3 sequence reads: CSAPGKGDGQPQHF. CDR3 DNA sequence: TGCAGTGCCCCAGGAAAAGGAGATGGTCAGCCCCAGCATTTT.